The source of this T cell receptor beta chain is a study of blood T cell repertoires in COVID-19. Overall study context: T cells, B-cell-depleted T cells, or PBMCs provided the cDNA or gDNA that served as material.

V was pared by 0 bases and J by 3 bases, with 1 base of the junction left unmatched. CDR3 length: 14 amino acids. The V gene's germline CDR1 is SGHKS and CDR2 YYEKEE (reference sequence). In the source study's methods: Reference gene primer amplification yielded estimated nucleated cell counts. This table comes from immunoSEQ multiplex PCR, and its TCRdb copy is limited to in-frame clones, with some not included. V, J and clone size are those of that table, while D and trimming were read from the DNA. This sample has fewer than 200,000 clones, with about 88% found just once. Sequenced: peripheral blood. V and J are TRBV5-5 and TRBJ1-2, with TRBD1 matching 8 bases. The receptor was isolated from a man aged 60 to 69 with acute or convalescent COVID-19. CDR3 protein: CASSLAGGDYGYTF. In nucleotides, the CDR3 is TGTGCCAGCAGCTTGGCAGGGGGCGACTATGGCTACACCTTC.